The T cell receptor (beta chain) under discussion was sequenced for a study of OX40 agonist ivuxolimab in advanced cancers. Study information: The patients got ivuxolimab, which is an agonistic anti-OX40 (CD134) antibody. The study gave patients intravenous ivuxolimab at 0.01 to 10 mg/kg every 2 weeks. Study-wide points: On average, CD8+ T cells had more expanded clones than CD4+.

With regard to this clone: What it recognizes is unknown.

Clones were read by immunoSEQ multiplex PCR, and TCRdb kept only the in-frame ones, dropping some. The table includes fewer than 90,000 clones, around 91% detected once. This CDR3 spans 15 amino acids. Trimming pared 5 bases from V and 3 bases from J, leaving 15 bases between. Germline V lookup: CDR1 LGHNA, CDR2 YNFKEQ. This receptor was taken from an adult with an advanced solid tumor such as melanoma, head and neck, liver or kidney cancer. The rearrangement joins TRBV4-2 to TRBJ2-3, with D possibly TRBD2 on 5 matching bases. The sequencing used CD4+ or CD8+ T cells sorted from blood, collected in a trial of the OX40 agonist ivuxolimab. CDR3 amino acids: CASSEGLSITDTQYF. The CDR3 DNA is TGTGCCAGCAGCGAAGGACTTAGCATAACAGATACGCAGTATTTT.